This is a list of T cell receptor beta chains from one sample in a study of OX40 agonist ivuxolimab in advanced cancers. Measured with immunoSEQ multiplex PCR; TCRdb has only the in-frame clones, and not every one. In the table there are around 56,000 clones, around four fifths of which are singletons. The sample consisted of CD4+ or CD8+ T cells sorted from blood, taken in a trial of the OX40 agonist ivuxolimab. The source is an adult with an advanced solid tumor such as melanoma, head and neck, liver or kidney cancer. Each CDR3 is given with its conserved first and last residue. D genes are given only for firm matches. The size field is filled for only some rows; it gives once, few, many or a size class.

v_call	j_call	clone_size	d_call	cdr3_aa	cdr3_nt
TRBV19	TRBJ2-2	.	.	CASSTGLFNTGELFF	TGTGCCAGTAGTACGGGACTTTTTAACACCGGGGAGCTGTTTTTT
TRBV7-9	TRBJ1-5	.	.	CASSLEGGLGNQPQHF	TGTGCCAGCAGCTTAGAAGGAGGTCTCGGCAATCAGCCCCAGCATTTT
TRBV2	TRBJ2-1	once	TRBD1	CASSLDRGGNEQFF	TGTGCCAGTTCTTTGGACAGGGGTGGAAATGAGCAGTTCTTC
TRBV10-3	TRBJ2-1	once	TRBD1	CAIRIPGQDEVQFF	TGTGCCATCAGGATCCCTGGACAGGACGAAGTTCAGTTCTTC
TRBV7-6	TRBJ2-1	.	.	CASSLDREQFF	TGTGCCAGCAGCTTAGACCGGGAGCAGTTCTTC
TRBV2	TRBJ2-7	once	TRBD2	CASSVASGDSYEQYF	TGTGCCAGCAGTGTGGCTAGCGGAGACTCTTACGAGCAGTACTTC
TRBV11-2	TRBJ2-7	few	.	CASSLDWAATPYEQYF	TGTGCCAGCAGCTTAGATTGGGCAGCCACCCCCTACGAGCAGTACTTC
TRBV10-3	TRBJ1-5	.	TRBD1	CAIKGQGDNQPQHF	TGTGCCATCAAAGGACAGGGGGACAATCAGCCCCAGCATTTT
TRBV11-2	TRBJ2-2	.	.	CASSQGTGELFF	TGTGCCAGCAGCCAGGGCACCGGGGAGCTGTTTTTT
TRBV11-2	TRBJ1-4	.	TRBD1	CASTRQGADEKLFF	TGTGCCAGCACCCGACAGGGGGCGGATGAAAAACTGTTTTTT
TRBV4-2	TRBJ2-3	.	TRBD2	CASSQVVSGIDTQYF	TGTGCCAGCAGCCAAGTGGTTAGCGGGATAGATACGCAGTATTTT
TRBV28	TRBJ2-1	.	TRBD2	CASSTGTNYNEQFF	TGTGCCAGCAGTACCGGGACTAACTACAATGAGCAGTTCTTC
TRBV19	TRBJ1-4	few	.	CASSIWGADEKLFF	TGTGCCAGTAGTATTTGGGGAGCGGACGAAAAACTGTTTTTT
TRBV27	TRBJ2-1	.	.	CASSLSSIYNEQFF	TGTGCCAGCAGTTTGAGTAGTATCTACAATGAGCAGTTCTTC
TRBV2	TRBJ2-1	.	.	CASSVTGTLGGNEQFF	TGTGCCAGCAGTGTTACCGGGACATTAGGAGGCAATGAGCAGTTCTTC
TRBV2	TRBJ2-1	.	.	CASSLGIGWNEQFF	TGTGCCAGCAGTCTCGGGATAGGGTGGAATGAGCAGTTCTTC
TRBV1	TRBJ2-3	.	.	CTSSPLAGGSTDTQYF	TGCACCAGCAGCCCGTTAGCGGGAGGTAGCACAGATACGCAGTATTTT
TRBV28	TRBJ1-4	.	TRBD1	CASSLSQGAVEKLFF	TGTGCCAGCAGTTTGTCGCAGGGGGCGGTTGAAAAACTGTTTTTT
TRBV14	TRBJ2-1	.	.	CASSQGVIQFF	TGTGCCAGCAGCCAAGGAGTGATACAGTTCTTC
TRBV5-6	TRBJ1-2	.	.	CASSTDNYGYTF	TGTGCCAGCAGTACGGATAACTATGGCTACACCTTC
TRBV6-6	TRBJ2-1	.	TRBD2	CASTLAGSSNEQFF	TGTGCCAGCACCTTAGCGGGAAGCTCCAATGAGCAGTTCTTC
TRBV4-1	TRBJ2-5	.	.	CASSHPDRLSETQYF	TGCGCCAGCAGCCACCCGGACAGATTATCAGAGACCCAGTACTTC
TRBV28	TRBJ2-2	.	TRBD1	CASRPGQFNTGELFF	TGTGCCAGCAGGCCGGGACAGTTCAACACCGGGGAGCTGTTTTTT
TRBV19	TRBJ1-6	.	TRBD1	CASSISPTGALHF	TGTGCCAGTAGTATAAGCCCGACAGGGGCCCTCCACTTT
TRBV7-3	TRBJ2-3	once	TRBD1	CASSSGQAADTQYF	TGTGCCAGCAGCTCAGGACAGGCTGCAGATACGCAGTATTTT
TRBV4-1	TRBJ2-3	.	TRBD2	CASSLGTSGRERGTQYF	TGCGCCAGCAGCCTTGGGACTAGCGGGAGAGAACGAGGTACGCAGTATTTT
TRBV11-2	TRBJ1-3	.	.	CASSQQRGGNTIYF	TGTGCCAGCAGCCAACAGAGGGGAGGAAACACCATATATTTT
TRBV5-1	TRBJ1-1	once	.	CASSLGGQITEAFF	TGCGCCAGCAGCTTGGGTGGGCAGATCACTGAAGCTTTCTTT
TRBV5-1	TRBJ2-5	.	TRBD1	CASSTQGARETQYF	TGCGCCAGCAGCACCCAGGGGGCCAGGGAGACCCAGTACTTC
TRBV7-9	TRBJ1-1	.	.	CASSFGGRGTEAFF	TGTGCCAGCAGCTTTGGGGGAAGGGGCACTGAAGCTTTCTTT
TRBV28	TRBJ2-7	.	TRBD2	CASSLAGASYEQYF	TGTGCCAGCAGTCTAGCGGGAGCTTCCTACGAGCAGTACTTC
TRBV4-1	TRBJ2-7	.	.	CASSQVGNYEQYF	TGCGCCAGCAGCCAAGTCGGGAACTACGAGCAGTACTTC
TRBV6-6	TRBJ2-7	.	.	CASSYSKADSYEQYF	TGTGCCAGCAGTTACTCGAAGGCGGACTCCTACGAGCAGTACTTC
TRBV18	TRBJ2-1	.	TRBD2	CASSPRSSGANEQFF	TGTGCCAGCTCACCACGTTCTAGCGGGGCCAATGAGCAGTTCTTC
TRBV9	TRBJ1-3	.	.	CASRVGDTGNTIYF	TGTGCCAGCCGGGTCGGGGACACTGGAAACACCATATATTTT
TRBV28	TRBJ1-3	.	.	CASSLGPQHAGNTIYF	TGTGCCAGCAGTTTAGGGCCCCAACATGCGGGAAACACCATATATTTT
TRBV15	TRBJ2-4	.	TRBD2	CATSRDLGIAGGPGDIQYF	TGTGCCACCAGCAGAGATTTAGGGATAGCGGGGGGGCCGGGAGACATTCAGTACTTC
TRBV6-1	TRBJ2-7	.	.	CASSESREYPYEQYF	TGTGCCAGCAGTGAGTCGAGGGAGTACCCCTACGAGCAGTACTTC
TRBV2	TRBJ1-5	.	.	CASVQGLNQPQHF	TGTGCCAGCGTACAGGGCTTAAATCAGCCCCAGCATTTT
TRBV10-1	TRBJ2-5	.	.	CASSESRGGQETQYF	TGCGCCAGCAGTGAGTCACGGGGCGGGCAAGAGACCCAGTACTTC
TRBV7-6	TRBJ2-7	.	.	CASSGLAGSYEQYF	TGTGCCAGCAGCGGACTCGCAGGGTCCTACGAGCAGTACTTC
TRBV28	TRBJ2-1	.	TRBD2	CASSLWVAGGYNEQFF	TGTGCCAGCAGTTTATGGGTAGCGGGAGGTTATAATGAGCAGTTCTTC
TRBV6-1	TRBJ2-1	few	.	CASSESTGSYNEQFF	TGTGCCAGCAGTGAATCGACAGGCTCCTACAATGAGCAGTTCTTC
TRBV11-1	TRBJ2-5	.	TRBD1	CASTPTAGTGLQETQYF	TGTGCCAGCACTCCAACCGCCGGGACAGGGCTCCAAGAGACCCAGTACTTC
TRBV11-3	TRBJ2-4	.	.	CASSSQSGLQYF	TGTGCCAGCAGCTCGCAATCGGGGCTTCAGTACTTC
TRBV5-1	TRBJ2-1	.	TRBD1	CASSKGQGVDEQFF	TGCGCCAGCAGCAAGGGACAGGGTGTCGATGAGCAGTTCTTC
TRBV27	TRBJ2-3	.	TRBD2	CASSFSRTSGGRTDTQYF	TGTGCCAGCAGTTTCTCGAGGACTAGCGGGGGACGCACAGATACGCAGTATTTT
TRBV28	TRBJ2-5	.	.	CASSPTGEETQYF	TGTGCCAGCAGCCCGACAGGCGAGGAGACCCAGTACTTC
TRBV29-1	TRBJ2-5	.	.	CSVRKETQYF	TGCAGCGTCCGGAAGGAGACCCAGTACTTC
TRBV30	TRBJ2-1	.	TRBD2	CAWSVGTPRLAENEQFF	TGTGCCTGGAGTGTCGGGACTCCCAGACTAGCGGAAAATGAGCAGTTCTTC